The T cell receptor beta chain described here comes from a study of early stage breast cancer tumors. About this clone: The antigen remains undetermined.

The V gene's germline CDR1 is WSHSY and CDR2 SAAADI. Trimming at V came to 4 bases and at J to 3 bases, leaving 7 bases not matched to a gene. The CDR3 sequence is 15 residues long. Study-wide results and limits: Commonly generated sequences made up most enriched TCRB sequences shared between patients. In 14 of 16 patients, blood comparison separated tumor from normal breast.

The data were produced by immunoSEQ multiplex PCR, yet TCRdb's version contains in-frame clones alone and is incomplete. Of roughly 40,000 clones listed, roughly 69% are singletons. The sequence was collected from a person aged 45 to 59 with breast cancer. The sample consisted of blood. The rearrangement links TRBV10-2 to TRBJ1-2; 8 positions match TRBD1. The CDR3 bases are TGCGCCAGCAGTGTTGACAGGGGATGGGACTATGGCTACACCTTC. It specifies CASSVDRGWDYGYTF.